The present entry profiles one T cell receptor (beta chain) with its context. Study processing details: The authors estimated nucleated cell counts from reference gene primer amplification. The table came from immunoSEQ multiplex PCR; TCRdb's copy has only in-frame clones and leaves some out. V and J calls and clone size are given by that table; D and trimming were obtained from the DNA. The table lists hundreds of thousands of clones, 85% to 90% of them singletons. These data originate in a study of blood T cell repertoires in COVID-19. V shed 6 bases and J shed 4 bases, with 3 bases lying between them. This CDR3 contains 11 residues.

What was sequenced was peripheral blood. The sequence was obtained from a woman aged 25 to 39 with COVID-19, enrolled during active disease. The V and J genes are TRBV12-3 or TRBV12-4 and TRBJ2-2; no clear D gene. The CDR3 loop reads CASSFTGELFF. For the CDR3, the DNA is TGTGCCAGCAGCTTCACCGGGGAGCTGTTTTTT.